This TCR beta chain is drawn from a study of cytomegalovirus exposure and HLA in healthy donors. With 60 Vbeta and 13 Jbeta primers, the PCR was carried out. Assay: immunoSEQ multiplex PCR; the TCRdb copy retains only in-frame clones and omits some. The sample records about 120,000 clones, roughly 78% being singletons. This clone was observed a single time. The antigen remains unidentified. V lost 0 bases and J 4 bases, leaving 10 bases between the germline ends. Germline-derived CDR1 and CDR2 are MNHNY and SVGAGI (reference sequence). CDR3 size: 15 residues. Study-wide results and caveats: Exclusion applied to some V segments, including TRBV6-2 and TRBV6-3, as they were indistinguishable. TCR beta sequences numbering some 17,000 were associated with HLA alleles at 0.05 false discovery rate in a later analysis. CMV serostatus was the sole immune exposure information available.

The J gene is TRBJ1-5, the V gene TRBV6-6; TRBD1 might be the D (5 bases). The receptor comes from a woman aged 25-40 years in good health and CMV-seropositive. The material sequenced was PBMCs. CDR3 sequence (DNA): TGTGCCAGCAGTTACTCTTGGACATTAAATCAGCCCCAGCATTTT. It yields the protein CASSYSWTLNQPQHF.